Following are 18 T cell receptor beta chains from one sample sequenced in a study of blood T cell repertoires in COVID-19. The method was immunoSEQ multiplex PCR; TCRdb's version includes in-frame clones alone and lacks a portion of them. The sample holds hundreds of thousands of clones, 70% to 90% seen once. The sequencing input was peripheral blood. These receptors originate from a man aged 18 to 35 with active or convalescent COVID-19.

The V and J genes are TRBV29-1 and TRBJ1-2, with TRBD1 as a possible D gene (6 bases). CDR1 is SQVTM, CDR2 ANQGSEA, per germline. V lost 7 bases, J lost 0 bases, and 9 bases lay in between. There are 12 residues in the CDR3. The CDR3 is CSGTVSNYGYTF. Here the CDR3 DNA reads TGCAGCGGGACAGTTTCTAACTATGGCTACACCTTC.

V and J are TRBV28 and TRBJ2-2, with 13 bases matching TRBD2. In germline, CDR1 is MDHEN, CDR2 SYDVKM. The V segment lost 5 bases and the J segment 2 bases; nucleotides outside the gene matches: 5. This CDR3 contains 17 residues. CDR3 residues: CASSTGLAGANTGELFF. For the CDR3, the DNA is TGTGCCAGCAGTACTGGACTAGCGGGAGCCAACACCGGGGAGCTGTTTTTT.

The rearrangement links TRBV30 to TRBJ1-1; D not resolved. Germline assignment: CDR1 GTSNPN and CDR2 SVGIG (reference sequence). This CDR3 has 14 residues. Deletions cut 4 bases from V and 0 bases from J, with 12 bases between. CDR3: CAWTIFTVNTEAFF. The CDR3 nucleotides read TGTGCCTGGACCATATTTACGGTGAACACTGAAGCTTTCTTT.

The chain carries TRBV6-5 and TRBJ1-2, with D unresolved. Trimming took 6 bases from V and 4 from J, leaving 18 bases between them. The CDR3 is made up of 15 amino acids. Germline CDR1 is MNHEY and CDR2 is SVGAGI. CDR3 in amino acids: CASSLTGSPLYGYTF. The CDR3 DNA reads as TGTGCCAGCAGCCTGACGGGGAGCCCCCTCTATGGCTACACCTTC.

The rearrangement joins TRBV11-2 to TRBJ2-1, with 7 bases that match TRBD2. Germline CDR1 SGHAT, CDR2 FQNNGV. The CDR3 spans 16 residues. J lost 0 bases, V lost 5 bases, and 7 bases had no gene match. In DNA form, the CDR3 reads TGTGCCAGCAGCCCCCGGGCTAGCGGCTCCTACAATGAGCAGTTCTTC. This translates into CASSPRASGSYNEQFF.

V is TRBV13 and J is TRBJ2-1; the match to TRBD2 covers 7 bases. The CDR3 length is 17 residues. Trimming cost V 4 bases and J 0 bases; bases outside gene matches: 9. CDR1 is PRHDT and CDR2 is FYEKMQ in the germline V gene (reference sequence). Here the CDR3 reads CASSYPGEGTSYNEQFF. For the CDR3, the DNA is TGTGCCAGCAGCTACCCCGGGGAGGGTACCTCCTACAATGAGCAGTTCTTC.

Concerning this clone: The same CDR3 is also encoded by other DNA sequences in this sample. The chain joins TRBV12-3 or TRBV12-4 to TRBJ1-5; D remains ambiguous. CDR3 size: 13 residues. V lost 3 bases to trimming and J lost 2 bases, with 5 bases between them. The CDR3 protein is CASSFGGNQPQHF. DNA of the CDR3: TGTGCCAGCAGTTTCGGGGGCAATCAGCCCCAGCATTTT.

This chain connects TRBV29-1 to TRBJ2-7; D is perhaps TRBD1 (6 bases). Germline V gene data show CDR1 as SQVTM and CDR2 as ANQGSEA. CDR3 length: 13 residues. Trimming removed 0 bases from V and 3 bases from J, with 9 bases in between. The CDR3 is CSVEDTDSYEQYF. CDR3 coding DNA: TGCAGCGTTGAAGATACGGACAGCTACGAGCAGTACTTC.

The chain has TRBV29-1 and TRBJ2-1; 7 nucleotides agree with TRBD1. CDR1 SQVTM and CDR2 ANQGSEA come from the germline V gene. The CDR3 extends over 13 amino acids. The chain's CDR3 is CSTTGSSYNEQFF. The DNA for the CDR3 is TGCAGTACGACAGGGAGCTCCTACAATGAGCAGTTCTTC.

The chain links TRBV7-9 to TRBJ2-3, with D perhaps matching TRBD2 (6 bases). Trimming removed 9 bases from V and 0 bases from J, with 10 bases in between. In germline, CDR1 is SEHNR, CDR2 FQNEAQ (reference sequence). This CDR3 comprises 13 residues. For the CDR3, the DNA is TGTGCCAGTACTAGCCATAGCACAGATACGCAGTATTTT. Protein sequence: CASTSHSTDTQYF. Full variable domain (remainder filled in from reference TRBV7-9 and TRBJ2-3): DTGVSQNPRHKITKRGQNVTFRCDPISEHNRLYWYRQTLGQGPEFLTYFQNEAQLEKSRLLSDRFSAERPKGSFSTLEIQRTEQGDSAMYLCASTSHSTDTQYFGPGTRLTVL.

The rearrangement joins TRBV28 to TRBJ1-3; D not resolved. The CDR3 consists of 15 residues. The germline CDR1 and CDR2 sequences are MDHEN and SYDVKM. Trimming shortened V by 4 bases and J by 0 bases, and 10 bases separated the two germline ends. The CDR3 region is CASSSPANSGNTIYF. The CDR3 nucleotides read TGTGCCAGCAGTTCACCAGCGAACTCTGGAAACACCATATATTTT.

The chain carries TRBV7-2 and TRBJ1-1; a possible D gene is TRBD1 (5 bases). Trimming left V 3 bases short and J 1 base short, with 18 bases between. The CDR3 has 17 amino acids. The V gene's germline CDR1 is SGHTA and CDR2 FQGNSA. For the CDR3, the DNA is TGTGCCAGCAGCTTCGGAGGGGCCCGAGTAAAGAACACTGAAGCTTTCTTT. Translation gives CASSFGGARVKNTEAFF.

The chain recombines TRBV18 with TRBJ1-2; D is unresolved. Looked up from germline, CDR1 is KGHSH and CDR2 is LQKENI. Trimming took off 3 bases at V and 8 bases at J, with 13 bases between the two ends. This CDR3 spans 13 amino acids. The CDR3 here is CASSPPGREGYTF. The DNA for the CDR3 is TGTGCCAGCTCACCGCCGGGAAGGGAGGGCTACACCTTC. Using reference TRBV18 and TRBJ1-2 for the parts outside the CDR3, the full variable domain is NAGVMQNPRHLVRRRGQEARLRCSPMKGHSHVYWYRQLPEEGLKFMVYLQKENIIDESGMPKERFSAEFPKEGPSILRIQQVVRGDSAAYFCASSPPGREGYTFGSGTRLTVV.

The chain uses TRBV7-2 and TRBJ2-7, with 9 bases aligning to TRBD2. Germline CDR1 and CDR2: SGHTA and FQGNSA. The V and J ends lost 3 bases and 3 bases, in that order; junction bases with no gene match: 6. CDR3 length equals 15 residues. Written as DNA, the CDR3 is TGTGCCAGCAGCTTCCTTTCTAGCGGGAACTACGAGCAGTACTTC. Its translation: CASSFLSSGNYEQYF.

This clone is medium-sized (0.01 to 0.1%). CDR3 loop: CASTPWGGAVDGYTF. DNA for the CDR3: TGTGCCAGCACCCCCTGGGGGGGCGCGGTGGATGGCTACACCTTC. The rearrangement uses TRBV6-5 and TRBJ1-2; possible D gene TRBD1, 6 bases. CDR1 and CDR2 from the germline V gene are MNHEY and SVGAGI. Trimming cost V 7 bases and J 6 bases, with 21 bases left between them. The CDR3 length is 15 residues.

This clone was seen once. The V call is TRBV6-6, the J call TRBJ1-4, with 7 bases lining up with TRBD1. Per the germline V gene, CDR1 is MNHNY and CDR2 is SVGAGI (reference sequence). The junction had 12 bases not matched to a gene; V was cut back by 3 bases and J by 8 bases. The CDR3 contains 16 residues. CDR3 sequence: CASSYGSTGSIEKLFF. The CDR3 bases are TGTGCCAGCAGTTATGGTTCGACAGGGTCTATCGAAAAACTGTTTTTT.

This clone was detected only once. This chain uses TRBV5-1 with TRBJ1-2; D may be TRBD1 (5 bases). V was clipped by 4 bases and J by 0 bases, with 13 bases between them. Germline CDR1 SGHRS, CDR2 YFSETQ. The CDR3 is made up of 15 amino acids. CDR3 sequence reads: CASSARQFPNYGYTF. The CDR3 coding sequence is TGCGCCAGCAGCGCAAGACAGTTCCCTAACTATGGCTACACCTTC.

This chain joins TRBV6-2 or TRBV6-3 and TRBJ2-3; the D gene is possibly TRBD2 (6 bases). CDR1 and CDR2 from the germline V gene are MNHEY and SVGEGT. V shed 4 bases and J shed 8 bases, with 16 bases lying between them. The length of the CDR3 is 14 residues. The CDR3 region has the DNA TGTGCCAGCAGTTGGGACTTGGGAATGGGTACGCAGTATTTT. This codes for CASSWDLGMGTQYF.